This T cell receptor (beta chain) was captured by sequencing in a study of glioma-infiltrating T cells after dendritic cell vaccination. To note about this clone: No antigen is known for it.

Profiled with immunoSEQ multiplex PCR; TCRdb holds only in-frame clones, not every one. The repertoire has 85,000 or so clones, around 85% of them found once; the top ten carry 8.5%. Looked up from germline, CDR1 is SQVTM and CDR2 is ANQGSEA. The CDR3 sequence is 10 residues long. V lost 4 bases, J lost 3 bases, and 3 bases lay in between. Notes on the study in general: TCR clonality showed no direct relationship with survival.

Time point denoted: after dendritic cell vaccination, including at tumor progression/relapse. Only patients with spare fresh-frozen tumor and over two years of follow-up were included. Sample: blood, taken after dendritic cell vaccination. This rearrangement joins TRBV29-1 to TRBJ2-5; D not certain. This clonotype originated in a human donor with glioblastoma. Here the CDR3 DNA reads TGCAGCGTTGCGGAAGAGACCCAGTACTTC. Amino acid sequence: CSVAEETQYF.